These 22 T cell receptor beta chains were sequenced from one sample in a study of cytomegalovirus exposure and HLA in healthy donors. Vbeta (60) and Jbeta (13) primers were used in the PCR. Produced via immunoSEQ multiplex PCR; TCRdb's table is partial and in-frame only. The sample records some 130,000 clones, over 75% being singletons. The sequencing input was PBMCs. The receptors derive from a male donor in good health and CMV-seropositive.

DNA for the CDR3: TGTGCCAGCAGTGAAGGTGCAGGGGGCAATGAGCAGTTCTTC. Amino acids: CASSEGAGGNEQFF. The V call is TRBV6-1, the J call TRBJ2-1, with 7 positions matching TRBD1. Trimming took 1 base from V and 6 from J; bases not matched to a gene: 3. The CDR3 sequence is 14 residues long. Germline CDR1 and CDR2: MNHNS and SASEGT.

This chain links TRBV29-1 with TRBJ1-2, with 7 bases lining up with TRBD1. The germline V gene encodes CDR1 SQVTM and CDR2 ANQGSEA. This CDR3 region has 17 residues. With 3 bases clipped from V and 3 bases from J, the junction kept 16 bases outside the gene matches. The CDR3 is CSVEDRRIFINDYGYTF. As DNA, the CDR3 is TGCAGCGTTGAGGACAGGAGAATCTTCATCAACGACTATGGCTACACCTTC.

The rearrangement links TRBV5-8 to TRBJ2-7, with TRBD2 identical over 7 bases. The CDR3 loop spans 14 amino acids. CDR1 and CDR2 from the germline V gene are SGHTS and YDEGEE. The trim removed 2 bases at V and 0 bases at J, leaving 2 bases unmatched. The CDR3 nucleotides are TGTGCCAGCAGCTTAGCGGGGAGCTCCTACGAGCAGTACTTC. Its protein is CASSLAGSSYEQYF.

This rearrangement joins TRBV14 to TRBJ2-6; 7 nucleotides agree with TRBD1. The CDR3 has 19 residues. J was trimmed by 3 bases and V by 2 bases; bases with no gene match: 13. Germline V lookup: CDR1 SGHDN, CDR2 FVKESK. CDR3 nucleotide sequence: TGTGCCAGCAGCCAAAGCGAGGGCAGGGGGAAGCGTGGGGCCAACGTCCTGACTTTC. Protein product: CASSQSEGRGKRGANVLTF.

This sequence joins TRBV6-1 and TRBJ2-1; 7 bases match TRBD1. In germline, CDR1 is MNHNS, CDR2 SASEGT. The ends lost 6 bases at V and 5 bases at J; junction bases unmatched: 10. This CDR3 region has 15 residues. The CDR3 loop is CASRRGRQGDNEQFF. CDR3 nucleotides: TGTGCCAGCAGGAGGGGGCGGCAGGGGGACAATGAGCAGTTCTTC.

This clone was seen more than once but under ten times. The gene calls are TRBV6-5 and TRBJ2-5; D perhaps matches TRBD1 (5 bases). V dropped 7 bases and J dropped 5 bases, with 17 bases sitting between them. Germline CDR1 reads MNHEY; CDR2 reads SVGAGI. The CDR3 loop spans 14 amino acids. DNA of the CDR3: TGTGCCAGCACCGCCAAGGGGCCGTGGGAGACCCAGTACTTC. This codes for CASTAKGPWETQYF.

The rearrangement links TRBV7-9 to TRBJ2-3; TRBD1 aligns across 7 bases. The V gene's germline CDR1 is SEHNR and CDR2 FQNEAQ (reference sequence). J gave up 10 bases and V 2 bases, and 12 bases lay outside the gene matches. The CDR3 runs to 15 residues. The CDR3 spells CASSLIGGSGIAQYF. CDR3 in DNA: TGTGCCAGCAGCTTAATAGGGGGCTCGGGGATTGCGCAGTATTTT. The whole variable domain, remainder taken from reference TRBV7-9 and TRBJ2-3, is DTGVSQNPRHKITKRGQNVTFRCDPISEHNRLYWYRQTLGQGPEFLTYFQNEAQLEKSRLLSDRFSAERPKGSFSTLEIQRTEQGDSAMYLCASSLIGGSGIAQYFGPGTRLTVL.

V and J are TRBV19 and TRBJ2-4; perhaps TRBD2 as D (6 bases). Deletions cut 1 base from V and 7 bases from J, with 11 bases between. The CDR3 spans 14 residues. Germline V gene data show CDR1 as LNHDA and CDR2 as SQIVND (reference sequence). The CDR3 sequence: CASSIVGGANIQYF. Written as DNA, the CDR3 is TGTGCCAGTAGTATAGTCGGAGGGGCGAACATTCAGTACTTC.

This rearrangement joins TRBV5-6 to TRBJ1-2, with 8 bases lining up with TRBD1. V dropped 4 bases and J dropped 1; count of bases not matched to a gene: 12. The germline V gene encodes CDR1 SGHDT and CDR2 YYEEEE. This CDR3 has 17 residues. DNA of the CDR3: TGTGCCAGCAGCGCCCAGGGGGGACAGGAGCTTAACTATGGCTACACCTTC. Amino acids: CASSAQGGQELNYGYTF.

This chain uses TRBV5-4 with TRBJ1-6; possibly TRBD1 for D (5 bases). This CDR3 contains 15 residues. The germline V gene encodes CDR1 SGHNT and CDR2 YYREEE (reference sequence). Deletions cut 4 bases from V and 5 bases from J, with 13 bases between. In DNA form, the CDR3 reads TGTGCCAGCAGCCCCAGGTGGGGGGATAATTCACCCCTCCACTTT. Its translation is CASSPRWGDNSPLHF.

The CDR3 DNA is TGTGCCAGCAGCGTAGACAGGGCCACGGGTGGTGAGCAGTTCTTC. Protein sequence: CASSVDRATGGEQFF. The V gene is TRBV9, the J gene TRBJ2-1, with D perhaps TRBD1 (6 bases). Germline CDR1 reads SGDLS; CDR2 reads YYNGEE. The V end was cut by 0 bases, the J end by 9 bases, with 16 bases between. The CDR3 is 15 amino acids.

CDR3 sequence (DNA): TGTGCCAGCAGCCAAGATCGGTGGTATGGCTACACCTTC. It is translated as CASSQDRWYGYTF. The V call is TRBV4-2, the J call TRBJ1-2; D is unresolved. There are 13 residues in the CDR3. Germline assignment: CDR1 LGHNA and CDR2 YNFKEQ. V lost 0 bases, J lost 5 bases, and 7 bases lay in between.

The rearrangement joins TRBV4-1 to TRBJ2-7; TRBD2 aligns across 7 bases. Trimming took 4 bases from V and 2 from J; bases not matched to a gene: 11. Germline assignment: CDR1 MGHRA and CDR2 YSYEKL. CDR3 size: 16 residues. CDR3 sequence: CASSRLIGTTPYEQYF. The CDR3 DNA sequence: TGCGCCAGCAGCCGACTTATAGGGACTACCCCCTACGAGCAGTACTTC.

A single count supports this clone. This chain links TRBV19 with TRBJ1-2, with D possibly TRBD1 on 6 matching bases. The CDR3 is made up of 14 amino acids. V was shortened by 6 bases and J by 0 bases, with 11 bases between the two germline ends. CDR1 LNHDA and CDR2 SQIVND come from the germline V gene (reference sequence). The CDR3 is CASRLQGTNYGYTF. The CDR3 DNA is TGTGCCAGTAGGCTTCAGGGGACTAACTATGGCTACACCTTC. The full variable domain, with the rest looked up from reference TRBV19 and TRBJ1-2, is DGGITQSPKYLFRKEGQNVTLSCEQNLNHDAMYWYRQDPGQGLRLIYYSQIVNDFQKGDIAEGYSVSREKKESFPLTVTSAQKNPTAFYLCASRLQGTNYGYTFGSGTRLTVV.

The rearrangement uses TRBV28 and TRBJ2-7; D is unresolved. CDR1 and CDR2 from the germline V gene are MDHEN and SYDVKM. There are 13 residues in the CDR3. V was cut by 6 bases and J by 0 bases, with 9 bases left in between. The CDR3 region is CASSPGSSYEQYF. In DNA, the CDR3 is TGTGCCAGCAGCCCGGGTAGCTCCTACGAGCAGTACTTC.

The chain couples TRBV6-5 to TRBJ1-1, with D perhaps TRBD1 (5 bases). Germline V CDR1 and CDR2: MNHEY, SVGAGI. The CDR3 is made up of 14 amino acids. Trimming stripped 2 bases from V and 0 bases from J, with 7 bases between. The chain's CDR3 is CASSYGGVNTEAFF. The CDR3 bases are TGTGCCAGCAGTTACGGGGGGGTGAACACTGAAGCTTTCTTT.

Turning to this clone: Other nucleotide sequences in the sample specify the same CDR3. This CDR3 reads CASSLGRSTDTQYF. CDR3 in DNA: TGCGCCAGCAGCTTGGGCAGGAGCACAGATACGCAGTATTTT. This rearrangement joins TRBV5-1 to TRBJ2-3; D unresolved. The CDR3 sequence is 14 residues long. The germline CDR1 and CDR2 sequences are SGHRS and YFSETQ. Trimming removed 0 bases at V and 0 bases at J, with 5 bases between.

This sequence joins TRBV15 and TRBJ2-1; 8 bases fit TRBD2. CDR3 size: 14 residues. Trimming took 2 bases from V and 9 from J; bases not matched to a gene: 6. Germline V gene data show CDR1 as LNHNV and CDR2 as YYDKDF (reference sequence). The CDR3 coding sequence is TGTGCCACCAGCAGATTAGGACTAGCCGGTGAGCAGTTCTTC. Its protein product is CATSRLGLAGEQFF. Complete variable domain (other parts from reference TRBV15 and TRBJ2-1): DAMVIQNPRYQVTQFGKPVTLSCSQTLNHNVMYWYQQKSSQAPKLLFHYYDKDFNNEADTPDNFQSRRPNTSFCFLDIRSPGLGDTAMYLCATSRLGLAGEQFFGPGTRLTVL.

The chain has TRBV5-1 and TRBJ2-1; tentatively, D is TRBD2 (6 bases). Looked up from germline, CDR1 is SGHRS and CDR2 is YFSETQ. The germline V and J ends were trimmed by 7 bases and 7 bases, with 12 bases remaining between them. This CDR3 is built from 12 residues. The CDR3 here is CASRPGRNEQFF. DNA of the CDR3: TGCGCCAGCCGACCAGGGAGGAATGAGCAGTTCTTC.

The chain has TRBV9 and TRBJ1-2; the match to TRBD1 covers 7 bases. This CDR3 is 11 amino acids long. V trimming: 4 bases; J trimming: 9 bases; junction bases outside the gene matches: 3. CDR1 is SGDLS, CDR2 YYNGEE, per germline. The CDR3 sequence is CASSSDRSYTF. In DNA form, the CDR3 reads TGTGCCAGCAGCTCGGACAGGAGCTACACCTTC. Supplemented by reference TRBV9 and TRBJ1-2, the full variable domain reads DSGVTQTPKHLITATGQRVTLRCSPRSGDLSVYWYQQSLDQGLQFLIQYYNGEERAKGNILERFSAQQFPDLHSELNLSSLELGDSALYFCASSSDRSYTFGSGTRLTVV.

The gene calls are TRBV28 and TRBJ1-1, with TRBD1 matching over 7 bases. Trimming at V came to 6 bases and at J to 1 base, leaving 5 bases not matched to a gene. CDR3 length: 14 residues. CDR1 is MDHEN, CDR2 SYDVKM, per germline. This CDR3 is CASSTPGGNTEAFF. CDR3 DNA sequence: TGTGCCAGCAGCACCCCAGGGGGGAACACTGAAGCTTTCTTT.

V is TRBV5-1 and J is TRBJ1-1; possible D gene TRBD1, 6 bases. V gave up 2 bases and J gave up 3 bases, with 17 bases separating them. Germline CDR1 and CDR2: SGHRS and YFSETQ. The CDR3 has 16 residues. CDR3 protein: CASSLTLGQQDTEAFF. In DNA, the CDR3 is TGCGCCAGCAGCTTAACCCTCGGACAGCAGGACACTGAAGCTTTCTTT.